This TCR beta chain came from a study of blood T cell repertoires in COVID-19. Looking at the study overall: The samples span acute and convalescent COVID-19 from the United States, Italy and Spain.

Original handling: Amplified reference gene primers provided the basis for estimating nucleated cell counts. Libraries were prepared by immunoSEQ multiplex PCR; TCRdb keeps only in-frame clonotypes and omits some of them. V and J calls and clone size follow that table, whereas D and trimming were derived from the DNA. The table has some 240,000 clones, 70% to 90% seen once. The CDR3 has 13 residues. Per the germline V gene, CDR1 is MGHDK and CDR2 is SYGVNS. Between the trimmed V and J ends, which lost 4 bases and 5 bases, there was a span of 11 bases. Clinical histories supplied by participants themselves formed the basis of cohort assignment.

This TCR came from a woman in her forties with acute COVID-19. Sequenced sample: PBMCs or T cells enriched from blood (not recorded which). This chain uses TRBV25-1 with TRBJ1-1; a weak D match, TRBD1 (6 bases). The CDR3 DNA is TGTGCCAGCAGTGTGGGGGGGCATACTGAAGCTTTCTTT. Encoded protein: CASSVGGHTEAFF.